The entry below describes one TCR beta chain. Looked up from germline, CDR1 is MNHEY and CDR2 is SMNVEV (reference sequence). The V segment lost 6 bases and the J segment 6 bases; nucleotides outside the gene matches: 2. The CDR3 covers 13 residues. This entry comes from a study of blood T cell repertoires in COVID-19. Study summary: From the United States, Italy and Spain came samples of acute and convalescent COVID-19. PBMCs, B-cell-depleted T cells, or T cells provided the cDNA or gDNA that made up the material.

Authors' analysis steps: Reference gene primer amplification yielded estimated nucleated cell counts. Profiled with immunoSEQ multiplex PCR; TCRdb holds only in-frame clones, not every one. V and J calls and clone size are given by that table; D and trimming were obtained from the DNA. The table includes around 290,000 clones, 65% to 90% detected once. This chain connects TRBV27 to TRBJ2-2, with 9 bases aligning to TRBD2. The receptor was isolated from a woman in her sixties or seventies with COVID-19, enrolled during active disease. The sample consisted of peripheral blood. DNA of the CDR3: TGTGCCAGCAGCGCGGGGGGGTCCGGGGAGCTGTTTTTT. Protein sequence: CASSAGGSGELFF.